The present T cell receptor beta chain was sequenced within a study of shared clonotypes between healthy human individuals. To note about this clone: The antigen is undetermined.

The length of the CDR3 is 13 residues. The germline V and J ends were trimmed by 3 bases and 5 bases, with 10 bases remaining between them. The germline V gene encodes CDR1 LNHDA and CDR2 SQIVND (reference sequence). Assay used: immunoSEQ multiplex PCR; TCRdb lists only in-frame clones, some missing. Of under 600,000 clones in the sample, roughly four fifths were seen once. Samples left unsorted employed approximately 83 million PBMCs for genomic DNA. Study-level findings and limits: The researchers took only blood, and tissue repertoires probably look different.

The sample comprised PBMCs. The rearrangement joins TRBV19 to TRBJ2-5; unclear D gene. This sequence was found in a woman aged 40 to 49 in good health. Some clones in this sample may be carry-over from other donors' samples. The CDR3 region is CASSMDLVETQYF. CDR3 DNA: TGTGCCAGTAGTATGGACCTAGTGGAGACCCAGTACTTC. Full variable domain (outside the CDR3, taken from reference TRBV19 and TRBJ2-5): DGGITQSPKYLFRKEGQNVTLSCEQNLNHDAMYWYRQDPGQGLRLIYYSQIVNDFQKGDIAEGYSVSREKKESFPLTVTSAQKNPTAFYLCASSMDLVETQYFGPGTRLLVL.